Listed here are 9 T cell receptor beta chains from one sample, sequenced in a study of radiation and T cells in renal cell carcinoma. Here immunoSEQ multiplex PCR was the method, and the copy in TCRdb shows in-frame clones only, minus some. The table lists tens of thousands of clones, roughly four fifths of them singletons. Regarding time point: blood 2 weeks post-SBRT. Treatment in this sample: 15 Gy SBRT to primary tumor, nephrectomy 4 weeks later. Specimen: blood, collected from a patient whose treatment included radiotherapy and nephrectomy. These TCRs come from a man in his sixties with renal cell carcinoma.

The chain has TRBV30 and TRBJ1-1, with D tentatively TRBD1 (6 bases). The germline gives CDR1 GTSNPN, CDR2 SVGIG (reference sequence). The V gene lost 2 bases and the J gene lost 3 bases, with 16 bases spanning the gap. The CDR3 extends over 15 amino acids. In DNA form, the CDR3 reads TGTGCCTGGAGTAGGGGGAAGAGAGGCGACACTGAAGCTTTCTTT. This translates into CAWSRGKRGDTEAFF.

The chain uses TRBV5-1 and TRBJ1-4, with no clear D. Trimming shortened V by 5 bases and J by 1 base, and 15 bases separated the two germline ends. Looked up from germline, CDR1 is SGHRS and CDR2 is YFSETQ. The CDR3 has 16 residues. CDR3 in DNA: TGCGCCAGCAGTGCTTGGGTTGGGGAAACTAATGAAAAACTGTTTTTT. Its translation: CASSAWVGETNEKLFF.

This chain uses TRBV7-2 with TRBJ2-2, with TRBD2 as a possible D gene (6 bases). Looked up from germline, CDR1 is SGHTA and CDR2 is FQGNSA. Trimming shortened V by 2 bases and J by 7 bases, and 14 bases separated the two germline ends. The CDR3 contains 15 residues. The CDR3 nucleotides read TGTGCCAGCAGCTTAACCCCGTCAGCGGGCGGGGAGCTGTTTTTT. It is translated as CASSLTPSAGGELFF.

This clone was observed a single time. Written as DNA, the CDR3 is TGCAGTGCTAGTAAGCAAGAGACCCAGTACTTC. Amino acids: CSASKQETQYF. The chain links TRBV20-1 to TRBJ2-5; D remains unclear. The germline V and J ends were trimmed by 3 bases and 2 bases, with 4 bases remaining between them. Germline CDR1 is DFQATT and CDR2 is SNEGSKA (reference sequence). The CDR3 spans 11 residues.

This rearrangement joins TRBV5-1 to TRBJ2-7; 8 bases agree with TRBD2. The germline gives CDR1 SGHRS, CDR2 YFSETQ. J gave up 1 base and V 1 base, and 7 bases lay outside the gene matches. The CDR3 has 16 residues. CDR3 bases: TGCGCCAGCAGCTTGACCTTAGCGGGGTATTCCTACGAGCAGTACTTC. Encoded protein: CASSLTLAGYSYEQYF.

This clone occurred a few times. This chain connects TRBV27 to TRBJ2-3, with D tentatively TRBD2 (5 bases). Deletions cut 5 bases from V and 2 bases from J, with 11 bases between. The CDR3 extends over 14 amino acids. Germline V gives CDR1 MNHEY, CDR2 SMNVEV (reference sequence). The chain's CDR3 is CASSPGLITDTQYF. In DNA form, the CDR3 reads TGTGCCAGCAGTCCAGGACTGATCACAGATACGCAGTATTTT.

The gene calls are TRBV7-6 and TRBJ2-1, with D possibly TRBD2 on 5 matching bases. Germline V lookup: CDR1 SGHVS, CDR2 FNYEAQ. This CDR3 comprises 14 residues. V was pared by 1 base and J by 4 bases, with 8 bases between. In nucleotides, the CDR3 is TGTGCCAGCAGCTTAGGAGGGCCGTACAATGAGCAGTTCTTC. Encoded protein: CASSLGGPYNEQFF.

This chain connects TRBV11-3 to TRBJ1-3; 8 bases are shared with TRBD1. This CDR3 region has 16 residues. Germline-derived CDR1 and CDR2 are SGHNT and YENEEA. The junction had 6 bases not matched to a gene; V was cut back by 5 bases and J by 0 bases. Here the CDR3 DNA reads TGTGCCAGCAGCAACCGGGACAGGACCTCTGGAAACACCATATATTTT. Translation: CASSNRDRTSGNTIYF. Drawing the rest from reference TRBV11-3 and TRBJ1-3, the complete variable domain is EAGVVQSPRYKIIEKKQPVAFWCNPISGHNTLYWYLQNLGQGPELLIRYENEEAVDDSQLPKDRFSAERLKGVDSTLKIQPAELGDSAVYLCASSNRDRTSGNTIYFGEGSWLTVV.

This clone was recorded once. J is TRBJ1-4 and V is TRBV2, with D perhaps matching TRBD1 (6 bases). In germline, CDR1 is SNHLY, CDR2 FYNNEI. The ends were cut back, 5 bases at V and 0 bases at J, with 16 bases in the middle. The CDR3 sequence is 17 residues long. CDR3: CASSTPGDRATNEKLFF. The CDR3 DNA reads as TGTGCCAGCAGTACCCCAGGGGATCGAGCAACTAATGAAAAACTGTTTTTT.